These 20 T cell receptor beta chains were all obtained from the same sample, sequenced in a study of vaccination effects on CD4 cells after COVID-19. For these receptors, no antigen is known. Clones were read by immunoSEQ multiplex PCR, and TCRdb kept only the in-frame ones, dropping some. The sample contains fewer than 35,000 clones, 70% of which appear only once. Subsequent to ten to eleven days of culture, CD4+ T cells were isolated. Sample: CD4+ T cells from PBMCs cultured without peptide, taken before COVID-19 vaccination. The receptors here all came from a human donor who received a COVID-19 vaccine.

This clone has a single count. The gene calls are TRBV5-5 and TRBJ2-7; D may be TRBD1 (5 bases). Germline loops: CDR1 SGHKS, CDR2 YYEKEE (reference sequence). The ends were cut back, 0 bases at V and 4 bases at J, with 14 bases in the middle. The CDR3 has 15 residues. This CDR3 reads CASSLGVGQQYEQYF. CDR3 in DNA: TGTGCCAGCAGCTTGGGGGTGGGGCAGCAGTACGAGCAGTACTTC.

The table lists this clone with a count of one. The CDR3 DNA is TGTGCCACCAGTGATTACACTAGCGGGGGGGTAAATGAGCAGTTCTTC. Amino acids: CATSDYTSGGVNEQFF. The chain couples TRBV24-1 to TRBJ2-1; 13 bases agree with TRBD2. CDR1 and CDR2 (germline): KGHDR, SFDVKD. The CDR3 length is 16 residues. The J segment lost 7 bases and the V segment lost 2 bases, leaving 4 bases of the junction unmatched.

The genes are TRBV6-5 and TRBJ2-1; D is undetermined. The CDR3 loop spans 15 amino acids. Germline V gene sequence: CDR1 MNHEY, CDR2 SVGAGI. The germline V and J ends were trimmed by 4 bases and 7 bases, with 17 bases remaining between them. The DNA of the CDR3 is TGTGCCAGCAGTTCGGCTCTAGTTAGTCAGAATGAGCAGTTCTTC. Translating it yields CASSSALVSQNEQFF.

This rearrangement joins TRBV19 to TRBJ1-5; D remains ambiguous. The CDR3 extends over 15 amino acids. The V and J ends lost 6 bases and 0 bases respectively, with 12 bases between them. Germline assignment: CDR1 LNHDA and CDR2 SQIVND (reference sequence). The CDR3 DNA reads TGTGCCAGTAGAGAGACACCCTATAGCAATCAGCCCCAGCATTTT. Amino acid sequence: CASRETPYSNQPQHF.

The V call is TRBV4-1, the J call TRBJ2-1; unclear D gene. From germline, CDR1 is MGHRA and CDR2 YSYEKL. V shed 6 bases and J shed 4 bases, with 22 bases lying between them. This CDR3 is 17 amino acids long. The CDR3 loop reads CASSTDLAPPFYNEQFF. The CDR3 bases are TGCGCCAGCAGTACCGACCTCGCCCCCCCCTTTTACAATGAGCAGTTCTTC.

This clone showed up just once. The chain has TRBV7-9 and TRBJ1-1, with D perhaps TRBD1 (6 bases). V was cut by 8 bases and J by 3 bases, with 7 bases left in between. Germline-derived CDR1 and CDR2 are SEHNR and FQNEAQ (reference sequence). The CDR3 extends over 11 amino acids. CDR3 in amino acids: CASQGHTEAFF. CDR3 DNA sequence: TGTGCCAGCCAGGGGCACACTGAAGCTTTCTTT.

The chain is built from TRBV5-1 and TRBJ1-1; 9 nucleotides match TRBD1. The CDR3 contains 18 residues. The ends lost 2 bases at V and 0 bases at J; junction bases unmatched: 11. Germline V gives CDR1 SGHRS, CDR2 YFSETQ. The CDR3 nucleotides are TGCGCCAGCAGCTTTCGTATGCCGGGACAGGGACTGAACACTGAAGCTTTCTTT. Amino acid sequence: CASSFRMPGQGLNTEAFF.

This clone is categorized as medium-sized. The rearrangement joins TRBV19 to TRBJ1-5; 7 positions agree with TRBD1. The J segment lost 3 bases and the V segment lost 1 base, leaving 6 bases of the junction unmatched. This CDR3 comprises 16 residues. From germline, CDR1 is LNHDA and CDR2 SQIVND (reference sequence). DNA for the CDR3: TGTGCCAGTAGTATAGTCAGGGGGGGAACCAATCAGCCCCAGCATTTT. This encodes CASSIVRGGTNQPQHF. Full variable domain (remainder filled in from reference TRBV19 and TRBJ1-5): DGGITQSPKYLFRKEGQNVTLSCEQNLNHDAMYWYRQDPGQGLRLIYYSQIVNDFQKGDIAEGYSVSREKKESFPLTVTSAQKNPTAFYLCASSIVRGGTNQPQHFGDGTRLSIL.

This clone was counted a few times. The gene calls are TRBV9 and TRBJ2-2; D remains unclear. V lost 0 bases, J lost 0 bases, and 9 bases lay in between. The CDR3 consists of 16 residues. Germline CDR1 is SGDLS and CDR2 is YYNGEE. CDR3 loop: CASSVGQGTNTGELFF. The DNA for the CDR3 is TGTGCCAGCAGCGTAGGACAAGGGACGAACACCGGGGAGCTGTTTTTT. Using reference TRBV9 and TRBJ2-2 for the parts outside the CDR3, the full variable domain is DSGVTQTPKHLITATGQRVTLRCSPRSGDLSVYWYQQSLDQGLQFLIQYYNGEERAKGNILERFSAQQFPDLHSELNLSSLELGDSALYFCASSVGQGTNTGELFFGEGSRLTVL.

The chain carries TRBV5-1 and TRBJ1-4; 7 bases are a match to TRBD1. The CDR3 totals 14 residues. V lost 4 bases to trimming and J lost 6 bases; unmatched junction nucleotides: 6. The germline gives CDR1 SGHRS, CDR2 YFSETQ. The CDR3 is CASSRDRVDEKLFF. CDR3 sequence (DNA): TGCGCCAGCAGCCGAGACAGGGTGGATGAAAAACTGTTTTTT.

The chain carries TRBV19 and TRBJ2-2; 9 positions match TRBD2. The CDR3 contains 15 residues. The junction had 9 bases not matched to a gene; V was cut back by 7 bases and J by 6 bases. Germline V gene data show CDR1 as LNHDA and CDR2 as SQIVND (reference sequence). The CDR3 region is CASTKAGGRPGELFF. For the CDR3, the DNA is TGTGCCAGTACTAAGGCGGGAGGGCGGCCCGGGGAGCTGTTTTTT. The full variable domain, with the rest looked up from reference TRBV19 and TRBJ2-2, is DGGITQSPKYLFRKEGQNVTLSCEQNLNHDAMYWYRQDPGQGLRLIYYSQIVNDFQKGDIAEGYSVSREKKESFPLTVTSAQKNPTAFYLCASTKAGGRPGELFFGEGSRLTVL.

The chain has TRBV6-5 and TRBJ2-1, with D uncertain. Germline CDR1 is MNHEY and CDR2 is SVGAGI. V lost 7 bases and J lost 1, with 11 bases in between. The CDR3 has 14 residues. CDR3 protein: CASKVSNSYNEQFF. CDR3 sequence (DNA): TGTGCCAGCAAAGTGTCCAATTCCTACAATGAGCAGTTCTTC.

In its sample, this clone was seen a few times. The chain carries TRBV19 and TRBJ1-1; no clear D. Germline loops: CDR1 LNHDA, CDR2 SQIVND (reference sequence). V was shortened by 2 bases and J by 0 bases, with 7 bases between the two germline ends. The CDR3 is made up of 14 amino acids. This CDR3 reads CASSIIGMNTEAFF. The CDR3 DNA reads as TGTGCCAGTAGTATAATAGGTATGAACACTGAAGCTTTCTTT. The entire variable domain, with the rest obtained from reference TRBV19 and TRBJ1-1, is as follows: DGGITQSPKYLFRKEGQNVTLSCEQNLNHDAMYWYRQDPGQGLRLIYYSQIVNDFQKGDIAEGYSVSREKKESFPLTVTSAQKNPTAFYLCASSIIGMNTEAFFGQGTRLTVV.

This clone was found once. This sequence joins TRBV7-2 and TRBJ2-3; possible D gene TRBD2, 7 bases. The CDR3 length is 14 residues. Germline-derived CDR1 and CDR2 are SGHTA and FQGNSA. The V gene lost 3 bases and the J gene lost 5 bases, with 12 bases spanning the gap. The CDR3 coding sequence is TGTGCCAGCAGCTTGGGGGGGCGGGTAGATACGCAGTATTTT. Its protein product is CASSLGGRVDTQYF.

This clone was counted between two and nine times. This chain connects TRBV29-1 to TRBJ2-3; D is undetermined. V shed 6 bases and J shed 7 bases, with 11 bases lying between them. CDR1 is SQVTM and CDR2 is ANQGSEA in the germline V gene. There are 11 residues in the CDR3. CDR3 loop: CSVLRRNTQYF. The DNA for the CDR3 is TGCAGCGTCCTCAGACGAAATACGCAGTATTTT.

This clone has more than one count but fewer than ten. The rearrangement uses TRBV11-2 and TRBJ2-2; TRBD2 might be the D (5 bases). Germline CDR1 SGHAT, CDR2 FQNNGV. The CDR3 contains 15 residues. Between the trimmed V and J ends, which lost 1 base and 3 bases, there was a span of 9 bases. For the CDR3, the DNA is TGTGCCAGCAGCTTAGCAACTAGTTACACCGGGGAGCTGTTTTTT. Protein product: CASSLATSYTGELFF.

This clone is termed medium-sized. The chain uses TRBV6-5 and TRBJ2-2; 9 positions match TRBD2. CDR3 length: 16 amino acids. Germline values: CDR1 MNHEY, CDR2 SVGAGI. Losses at the gene ends were 3 bases for V and 7 bases for J; bases not matched to a gene: 9. The CDR3 sequence is CASSYLAGGPGGELFF. The CDR3 DNA sequence: TGTGCCAGCAGTTATCTGGCGGGAGGGCCTGGCGGGGAGCTGTTTTTT.

This rearrangement joins TRBV6-1 to TRBJ1-1; 7 bases align to TRBD1. The V gene end was trimmed by 0 bases and the J gene end by 5 bases; junction bases not matched to a gene: 6. The CDR3 is 15 residues long. CDR1 MNHNS and CDR2 SASEGT come from the germline V gene. The CDR3 region has the DNA TGTGCCAGCAGTGAAGCTTCGACAGGGAGAACTGAAGCTTTCTTT. Translated, it gives CASSEASTGRTEAFF.

J is TRBJ2-1 and V is TRBV29-1; the D gene is possibly TRBD1 (6 bases). The CDR3 is 16 residues long. Trimming cost V 0 bases and J 0 bases, with 12 bases left between them. Germline values: CDR1 SQVTM, CDR2 ANQGSEA. The CDR3 loop reads CSVEDFTGRSYNEQFF. CDR3 in DNA: TGCAGCGTTGAAGATTTCACAGGGCGCTCCTACAATGAGCAGTTCTTC.

The chain recombines TRBV18 with TRBJ1-1; D unresolved. Per the germline V gene, CDR1 is KGHSH and CDR2 is LQKENI. Trimming took off 1 base at V and 5 bases at J, with 8 bases between the two ends. This CDR3 region has 13 residues. Here the CDR3 reads CASSPQGTTEAFF. In nucleotides, the CDR3 is TGTGCCAGCTCACCACAGGGCACGACTGAAGCTTTCTTT. Full variable domain (missing parts from reference TRBV18 and TRBJ1-1): NAGVMQNPRHLVRRRGQEARLRCSPMKGHSHVYWYRQLPEEGLKFMVYLQKENIIDESGMPKERFSAEFPKEGPSILRIQQVVRGDSAAYFCASSPQGTTEAFFGQGTRLTVV.